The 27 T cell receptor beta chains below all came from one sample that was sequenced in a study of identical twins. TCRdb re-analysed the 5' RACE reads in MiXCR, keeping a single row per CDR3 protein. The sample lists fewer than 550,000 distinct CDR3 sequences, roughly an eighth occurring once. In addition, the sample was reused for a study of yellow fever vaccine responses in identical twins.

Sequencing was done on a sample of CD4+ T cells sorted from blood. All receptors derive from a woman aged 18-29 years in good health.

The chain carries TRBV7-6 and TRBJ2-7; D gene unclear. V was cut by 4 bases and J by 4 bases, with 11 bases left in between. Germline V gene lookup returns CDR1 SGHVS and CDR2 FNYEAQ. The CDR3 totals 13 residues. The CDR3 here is CASSSMTLYEQYF. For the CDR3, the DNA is TGTGCCAGCAGCTCCATGACCCTGTACGAGCAGTACTTC.

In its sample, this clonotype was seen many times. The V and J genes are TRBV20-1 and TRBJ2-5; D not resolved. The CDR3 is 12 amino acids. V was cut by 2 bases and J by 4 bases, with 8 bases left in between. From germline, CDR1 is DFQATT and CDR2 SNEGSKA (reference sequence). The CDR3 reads CSARPLAETQYF. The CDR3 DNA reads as TGCAGTGCTAGACCCTTAGCAGAGACCCAGTACTTC.

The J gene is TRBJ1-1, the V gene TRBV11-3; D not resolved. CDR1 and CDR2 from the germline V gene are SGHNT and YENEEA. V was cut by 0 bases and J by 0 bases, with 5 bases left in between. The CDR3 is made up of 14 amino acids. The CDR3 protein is CASSLEIMNTEAFF. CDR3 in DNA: TGTGCCAGCAGCTTAGAGATCATGAACACTGAAGCTTTCTTT.

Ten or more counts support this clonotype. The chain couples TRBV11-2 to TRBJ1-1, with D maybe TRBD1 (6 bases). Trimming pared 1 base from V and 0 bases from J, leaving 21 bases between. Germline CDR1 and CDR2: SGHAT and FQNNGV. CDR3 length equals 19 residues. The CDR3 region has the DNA TGTGCCAGCAGCTTAGTAGGCCCAGGGGCCGGAGGGCTGAACACTGAAGCTTTCTTT. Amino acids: CASSLVGPGAGGLNTEAFF.

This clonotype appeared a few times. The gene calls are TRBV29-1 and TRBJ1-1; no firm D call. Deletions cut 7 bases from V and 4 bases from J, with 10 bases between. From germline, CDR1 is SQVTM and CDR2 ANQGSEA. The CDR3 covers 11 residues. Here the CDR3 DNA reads TGCAGCGCCTGGGTGACCACTGAAGCTTTCTTT. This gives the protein CSAWVTTEAFF.

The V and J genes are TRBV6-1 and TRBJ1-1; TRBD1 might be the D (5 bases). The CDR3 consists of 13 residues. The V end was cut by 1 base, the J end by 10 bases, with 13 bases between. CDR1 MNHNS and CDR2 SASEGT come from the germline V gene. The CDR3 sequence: CASSEVRGARAFF. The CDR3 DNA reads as TGTGCCAGCAGTGAAGTTAGAGGGGCCCGAGCTTTCTTT.

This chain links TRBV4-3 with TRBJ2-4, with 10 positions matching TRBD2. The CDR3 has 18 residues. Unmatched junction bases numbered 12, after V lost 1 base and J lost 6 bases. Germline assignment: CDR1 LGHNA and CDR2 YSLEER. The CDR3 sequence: CASSQGGASGRGGNIQYF. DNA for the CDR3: TGCGCCAGCAGCCAAGGGGGGGCTAGCGGGAGAGGAGGAAACATTCAGTACTTC.

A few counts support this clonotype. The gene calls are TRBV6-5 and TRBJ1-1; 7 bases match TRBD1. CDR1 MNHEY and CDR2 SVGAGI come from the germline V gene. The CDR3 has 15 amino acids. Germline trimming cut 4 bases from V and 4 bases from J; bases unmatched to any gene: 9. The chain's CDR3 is CASSSAGQGGTEAFF. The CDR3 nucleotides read TGTGCCAGCAGTTCCGCTGGCCAGGGGGGCACTGAAGCTTTCTTT.

The CDR3 sequence: CASSQDLAGGSDEQFF. The CDR3 DNA reads as TGCGCCAGCAGCCAGGACTTAGCGGGAGGGTCGGATGAGCAGTTCTTC. This chain connects TRBV4-3 to TRBJ2-1; 11 nucleotides match TRBD2. The germline gives CDR1 LGHNA, CDR2 YSLEER. This CDR3 spans 16 amino acids. Germline trimming cut 3 bases from V and 8 bases from J; bases unmatched to any gene: 9.

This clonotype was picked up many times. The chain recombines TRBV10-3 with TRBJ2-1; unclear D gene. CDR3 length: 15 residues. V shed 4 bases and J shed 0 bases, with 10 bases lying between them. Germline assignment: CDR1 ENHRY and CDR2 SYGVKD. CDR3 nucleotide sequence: TGTGCCATCAGTGGGTCTGGGGACTCCTACAATGAGCAGTTCTTC. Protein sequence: CAISGSGDSYNEQFF.

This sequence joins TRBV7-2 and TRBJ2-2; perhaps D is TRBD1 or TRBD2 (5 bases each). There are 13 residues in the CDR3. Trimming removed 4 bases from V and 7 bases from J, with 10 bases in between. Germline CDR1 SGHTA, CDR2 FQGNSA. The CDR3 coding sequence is TGTGCCAGCAGCTATAGAGGGGACGGGGAGCTGTTTTTT. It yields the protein CASSYRGDGELFF.

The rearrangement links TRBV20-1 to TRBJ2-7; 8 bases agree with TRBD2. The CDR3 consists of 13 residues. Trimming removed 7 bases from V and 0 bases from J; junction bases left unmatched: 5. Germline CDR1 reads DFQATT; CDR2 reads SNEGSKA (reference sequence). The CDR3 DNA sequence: TGCAGTGTCCCTAGCGGGCACTCCTACGAGCAGTACTTC. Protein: CSVPSGHSYEQYF.

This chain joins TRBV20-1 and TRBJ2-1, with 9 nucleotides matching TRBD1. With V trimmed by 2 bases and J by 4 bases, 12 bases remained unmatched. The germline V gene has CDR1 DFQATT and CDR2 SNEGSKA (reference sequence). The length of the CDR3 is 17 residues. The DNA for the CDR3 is TGCAGTGCTAGACCCCGGGGGCGGACAGGGGCTTACAATGAGCAGTTCTTC. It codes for CSARPRGRTGAYNEQFF.

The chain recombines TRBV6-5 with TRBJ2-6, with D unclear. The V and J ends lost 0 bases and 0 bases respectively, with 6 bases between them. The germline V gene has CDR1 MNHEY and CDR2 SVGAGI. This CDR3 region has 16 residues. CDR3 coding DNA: TGTGCCAGCAGTTACTCGGTTCCCTCTGGGGCCAACGTCCTGACTTTC. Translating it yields CASSYSVPSGANVLTF.

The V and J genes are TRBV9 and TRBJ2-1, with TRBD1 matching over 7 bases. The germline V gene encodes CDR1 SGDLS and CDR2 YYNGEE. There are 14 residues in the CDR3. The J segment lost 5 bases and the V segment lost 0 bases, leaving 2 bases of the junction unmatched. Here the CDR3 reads CASSVGTGNNEQFF. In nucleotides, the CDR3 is TGTGCCAGCAGCGTAGGGACAGGAAACAATGAGCAGTTCTTC.

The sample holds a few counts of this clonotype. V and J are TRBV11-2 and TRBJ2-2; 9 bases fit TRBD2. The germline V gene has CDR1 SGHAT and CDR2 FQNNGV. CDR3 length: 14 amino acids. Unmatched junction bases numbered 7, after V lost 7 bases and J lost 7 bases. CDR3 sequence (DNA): TGTGCCAGCACCTCGCAGCGGGAGGTCGGGGAGCTGTTTTTT. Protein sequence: CASTSQREVGELFF.

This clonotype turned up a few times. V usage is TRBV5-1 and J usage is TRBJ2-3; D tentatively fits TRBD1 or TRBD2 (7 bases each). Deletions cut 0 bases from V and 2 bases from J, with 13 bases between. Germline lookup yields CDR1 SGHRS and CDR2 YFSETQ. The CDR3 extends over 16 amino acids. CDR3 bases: TGCGCCAGCAGCTTGGACCAGGGGGGGTTCACAGATACGCAGTATTTT. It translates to CASSLDQGGFTDTQYF.

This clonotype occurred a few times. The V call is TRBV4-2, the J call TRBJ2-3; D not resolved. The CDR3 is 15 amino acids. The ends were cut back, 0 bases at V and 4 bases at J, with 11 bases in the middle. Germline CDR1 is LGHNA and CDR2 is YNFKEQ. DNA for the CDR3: TGTGCCAGCAGCCAAGATTTGGTAGGATCAGATACGCAGTATTTT. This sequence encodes CASSQDLVGSDTQYF.

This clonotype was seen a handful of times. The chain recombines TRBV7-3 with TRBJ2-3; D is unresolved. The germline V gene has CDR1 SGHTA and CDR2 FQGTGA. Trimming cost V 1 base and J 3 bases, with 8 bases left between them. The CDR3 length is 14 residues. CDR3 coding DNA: TGTGCCAGCAGCTTAAATCTGATTACAGATACGCAGTATTTT. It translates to CASSLNLITDTQYF.

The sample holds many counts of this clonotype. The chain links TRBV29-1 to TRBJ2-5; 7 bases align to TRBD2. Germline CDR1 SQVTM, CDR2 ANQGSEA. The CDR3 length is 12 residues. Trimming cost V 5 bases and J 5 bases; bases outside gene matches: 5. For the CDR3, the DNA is TGCAGCGTTAGGACTAGTCAGGAGACCCAGTACTTC. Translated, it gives CSVRTSQETQYF.

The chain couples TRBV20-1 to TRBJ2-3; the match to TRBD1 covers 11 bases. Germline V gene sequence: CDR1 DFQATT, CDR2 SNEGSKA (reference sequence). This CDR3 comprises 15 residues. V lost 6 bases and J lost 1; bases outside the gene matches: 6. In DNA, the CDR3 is TGCAGTGCCGAAGGGACAGGGGGTGGCACAGATACGCAGTATTTT. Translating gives CSAEGTGGGTDTQYF.

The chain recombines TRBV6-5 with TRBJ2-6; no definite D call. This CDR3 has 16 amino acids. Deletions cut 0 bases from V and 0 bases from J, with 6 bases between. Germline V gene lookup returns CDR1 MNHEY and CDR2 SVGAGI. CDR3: CASSYSQNSGANVLTF. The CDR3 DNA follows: TGTGCCAGCAGTTACTCGCAGAACTCTGGGGCCAACGTCCTGACTTTC.

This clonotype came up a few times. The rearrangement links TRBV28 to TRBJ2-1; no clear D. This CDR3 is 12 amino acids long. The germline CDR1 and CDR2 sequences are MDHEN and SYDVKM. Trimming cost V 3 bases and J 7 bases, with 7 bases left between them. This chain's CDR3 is CASSFLRNEQFF. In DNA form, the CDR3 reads TGTGCCAGCAGTTTCCTGAGGAATGAGCAGTTCTTC.

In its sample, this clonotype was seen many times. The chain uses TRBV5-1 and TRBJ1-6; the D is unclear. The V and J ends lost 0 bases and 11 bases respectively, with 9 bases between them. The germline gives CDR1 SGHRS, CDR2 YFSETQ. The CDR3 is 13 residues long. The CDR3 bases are TGCGCCAGCAGCTTGGTCGGGTCTACACCCCTCCACTTT. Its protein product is CASSLVGSTPLHF.

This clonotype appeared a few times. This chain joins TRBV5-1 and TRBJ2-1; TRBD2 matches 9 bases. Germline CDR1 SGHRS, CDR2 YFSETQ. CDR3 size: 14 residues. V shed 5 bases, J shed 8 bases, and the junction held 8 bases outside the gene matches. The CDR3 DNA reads TGCGCCAGCAGTCTCGGGACTAGCAGATATGAGCAGTTCTTC. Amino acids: CASSLGTSRYEQFF.

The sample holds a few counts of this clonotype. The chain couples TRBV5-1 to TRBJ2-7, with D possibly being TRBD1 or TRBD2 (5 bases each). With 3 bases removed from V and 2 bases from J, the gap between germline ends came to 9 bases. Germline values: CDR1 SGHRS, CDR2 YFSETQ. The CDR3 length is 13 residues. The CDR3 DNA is TGCGCCAGCAGCTGGGAGACAGCCTACGAGCAGTACTTC. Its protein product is CASSWETAYEQYF.

The CDR3 DNA is TGTGCCAGCAGTTCCGAGAAAGGGACTAGCGAGACCCAGTACTTC. Amino acids: CASSSEKGTSETQYF. V and J are TRBV12-3 or TRBV12-4 and TRBJ2-5, with TRBD2 matching 9 bases. The CDR3 extends over 15 amino acids. J lost 5 bases, V lost 4 bases, and 8 bases had no gene match.